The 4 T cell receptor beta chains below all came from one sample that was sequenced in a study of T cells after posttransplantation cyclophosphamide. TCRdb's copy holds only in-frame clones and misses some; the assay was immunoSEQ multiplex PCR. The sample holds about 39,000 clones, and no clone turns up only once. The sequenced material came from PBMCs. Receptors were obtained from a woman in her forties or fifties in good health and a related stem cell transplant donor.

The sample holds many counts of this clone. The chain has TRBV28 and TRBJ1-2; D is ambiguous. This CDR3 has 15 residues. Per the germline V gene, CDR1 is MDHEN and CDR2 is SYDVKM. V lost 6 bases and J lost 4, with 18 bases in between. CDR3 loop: CASSNQKAGFYGYTF. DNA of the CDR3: TGTGCCAGCAGCAATCAAAAAGCAGGTTTCTATGGCTACACCTTC.

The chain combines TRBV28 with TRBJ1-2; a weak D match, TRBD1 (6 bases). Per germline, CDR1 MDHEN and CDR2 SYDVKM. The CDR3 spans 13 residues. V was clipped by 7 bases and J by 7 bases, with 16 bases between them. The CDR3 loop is CASTEDSVSGYTF. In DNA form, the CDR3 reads TGTGCCAGCACCGAGGACAGTGTCTCTGGCTACACCTTC.

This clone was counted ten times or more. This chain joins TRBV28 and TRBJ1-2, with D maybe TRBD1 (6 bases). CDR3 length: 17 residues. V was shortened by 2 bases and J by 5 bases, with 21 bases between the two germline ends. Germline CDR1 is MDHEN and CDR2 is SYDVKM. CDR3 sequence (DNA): TGTGCCAGCAGTTTAACCGGACAGATGTGGGTGGGGTATGGCTACACCTTC. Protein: CASSLTGQMWVGYGYTF.

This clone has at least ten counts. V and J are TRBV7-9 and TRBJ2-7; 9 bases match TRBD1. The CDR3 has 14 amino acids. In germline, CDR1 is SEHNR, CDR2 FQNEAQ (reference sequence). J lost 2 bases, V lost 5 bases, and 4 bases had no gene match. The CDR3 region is CASSPGDRAYEQYF. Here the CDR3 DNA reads TGTGCCAGCAGCCCGGGGGACAGGGCCTACGAGCAGTACTTC.